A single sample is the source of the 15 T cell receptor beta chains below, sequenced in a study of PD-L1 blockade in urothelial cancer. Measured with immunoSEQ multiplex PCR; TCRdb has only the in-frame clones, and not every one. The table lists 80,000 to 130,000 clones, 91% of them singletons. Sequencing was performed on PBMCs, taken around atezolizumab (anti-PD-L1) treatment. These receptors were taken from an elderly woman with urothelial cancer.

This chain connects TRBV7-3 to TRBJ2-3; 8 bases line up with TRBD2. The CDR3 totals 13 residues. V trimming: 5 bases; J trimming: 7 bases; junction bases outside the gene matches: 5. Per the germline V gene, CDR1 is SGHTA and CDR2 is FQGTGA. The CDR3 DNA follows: TGTGCCAGCAGCCCGGGAGGGGAATATACGCAGTATTTT. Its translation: CASSPGGEYTQYF.

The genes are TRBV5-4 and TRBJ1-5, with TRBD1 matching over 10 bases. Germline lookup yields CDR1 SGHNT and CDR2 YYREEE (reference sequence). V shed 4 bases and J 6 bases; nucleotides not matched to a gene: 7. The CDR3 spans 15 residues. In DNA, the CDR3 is TGTGCCAGCAGCCCCGGGACAGGGGTTGGTCAGCCCCAGCATTTT. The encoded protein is CASSPGTGVGQPQHF.

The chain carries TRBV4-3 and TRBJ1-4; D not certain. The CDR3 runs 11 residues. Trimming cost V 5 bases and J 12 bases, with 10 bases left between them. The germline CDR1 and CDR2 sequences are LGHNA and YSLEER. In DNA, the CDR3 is TGCGCCAGCAGCTCTCACTTGGAACTGTTTTTT. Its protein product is CASSSHLELFF.

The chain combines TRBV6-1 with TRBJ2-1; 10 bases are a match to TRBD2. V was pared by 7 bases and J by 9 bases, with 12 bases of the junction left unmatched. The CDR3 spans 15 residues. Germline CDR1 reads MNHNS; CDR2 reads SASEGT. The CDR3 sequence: CASKLDLAGVGEQFF. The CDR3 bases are TGTGCCAGCAAACTCGACCTAGCGGGAGTAGGTGAGCAGTTCTTC.

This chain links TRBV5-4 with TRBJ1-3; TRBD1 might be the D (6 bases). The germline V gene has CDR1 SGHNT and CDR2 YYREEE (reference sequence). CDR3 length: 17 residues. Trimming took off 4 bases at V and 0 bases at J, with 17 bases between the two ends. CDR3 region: CASSKGGQGPSGNTIYF. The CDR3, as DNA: TGTGCCAGCAGCAAGGGTGGTCAGGGGCCCTCTGGAAACACCATATATTTT.

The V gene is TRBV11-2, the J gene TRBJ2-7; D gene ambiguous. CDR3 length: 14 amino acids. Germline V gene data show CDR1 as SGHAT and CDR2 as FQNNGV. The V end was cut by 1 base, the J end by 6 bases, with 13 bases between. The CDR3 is CASSLAGSLVEQYF. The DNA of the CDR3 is TGTGCCAGCAGCTTAGCTGGTAGTCTGGTCGAGCAGTACTTC.

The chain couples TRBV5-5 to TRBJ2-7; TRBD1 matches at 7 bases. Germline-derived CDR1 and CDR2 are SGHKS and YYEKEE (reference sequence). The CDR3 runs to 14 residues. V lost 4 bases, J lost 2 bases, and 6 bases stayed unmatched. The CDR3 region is CASSPTGTAYEQYF. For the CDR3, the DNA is TGTGCCAGCAGCCCTACCGGGACAGCCTACGAGCAGTACTTC.

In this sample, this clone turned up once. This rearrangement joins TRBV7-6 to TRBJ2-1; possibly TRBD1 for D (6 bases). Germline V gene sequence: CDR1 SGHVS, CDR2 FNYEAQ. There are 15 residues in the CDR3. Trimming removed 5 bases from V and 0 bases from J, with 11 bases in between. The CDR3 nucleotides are TGTGCCAGCAGCCCGGGACACAACTCCTACAATGAGCAGTTCTTC. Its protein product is CASSPGHNSYNEQFF.

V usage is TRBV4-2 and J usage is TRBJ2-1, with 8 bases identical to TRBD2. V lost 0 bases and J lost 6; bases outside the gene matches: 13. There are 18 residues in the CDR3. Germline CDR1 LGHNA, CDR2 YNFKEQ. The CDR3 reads CASSQDPLPSGSRNEQFF. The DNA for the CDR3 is TGTGCCAGCAGCCAAGACCCTCTTCCCAGCGGGAGTCGCAATGAGCAGTTCTTC.

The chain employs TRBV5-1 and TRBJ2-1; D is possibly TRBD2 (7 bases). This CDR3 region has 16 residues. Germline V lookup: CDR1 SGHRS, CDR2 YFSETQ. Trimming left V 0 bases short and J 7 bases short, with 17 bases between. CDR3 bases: TGCGCCAGCAGCTTGGTTGCGGGGGCCTTTAGGAATGAGCAGTTCTTC. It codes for CASSLVAGAFRNEQFF. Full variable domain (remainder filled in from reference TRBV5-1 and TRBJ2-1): KAGVTQTPRYLIKTRGQQVTLSCSPISGHRSVSWYQQTPGQGLQFLFEYFSETQRNKGNFPGRFSGRQFSNSRSEMNVSTLELGDSALYLCASSLVAGAFRNEQFFGPGTRLTVL.

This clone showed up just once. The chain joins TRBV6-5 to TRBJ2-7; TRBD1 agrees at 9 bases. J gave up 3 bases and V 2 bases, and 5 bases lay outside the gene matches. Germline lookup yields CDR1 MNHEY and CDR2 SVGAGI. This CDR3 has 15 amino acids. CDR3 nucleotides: TGTGCCAGCAGTTACCTGCCGGGACAGGGCTACGAGCAGTACTTC. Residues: CASSYLPGQGYEQYF.

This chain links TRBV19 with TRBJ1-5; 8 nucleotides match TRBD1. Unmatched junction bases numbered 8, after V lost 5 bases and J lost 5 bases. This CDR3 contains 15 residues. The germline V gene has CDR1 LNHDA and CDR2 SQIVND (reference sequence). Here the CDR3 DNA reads TGTGCCAGTAGTTCCACAGGGGGATGGGATCAGCCCCAGCATTTT. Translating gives CASSSTGGWDQPQHF.

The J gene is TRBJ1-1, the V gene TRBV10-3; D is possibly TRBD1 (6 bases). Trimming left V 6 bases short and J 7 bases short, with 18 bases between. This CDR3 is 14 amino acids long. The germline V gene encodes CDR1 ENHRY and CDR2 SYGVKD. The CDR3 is CAIRGEGGNGEAFF. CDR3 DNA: TGTGCCATCAGGGGGGAGGGGGGTAACGGTGAAGCTTTCTTT.

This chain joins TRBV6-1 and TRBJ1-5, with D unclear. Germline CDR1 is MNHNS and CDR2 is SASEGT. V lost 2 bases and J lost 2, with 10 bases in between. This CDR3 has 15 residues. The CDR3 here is CASSETPGGNQPQHF. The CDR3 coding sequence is TGTGCCAGCAGTGAAACCCCAGGTGGCAATCAGCCCCAGCATTTT.

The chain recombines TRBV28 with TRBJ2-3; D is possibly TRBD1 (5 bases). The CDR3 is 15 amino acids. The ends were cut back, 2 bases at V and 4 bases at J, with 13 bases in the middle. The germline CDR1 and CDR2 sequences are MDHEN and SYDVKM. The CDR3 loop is CASSLEGAGSDTQYF. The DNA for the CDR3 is TGTGCCAGCAGTTTAGAAGGGGCTGGGTCAGATACGCAGTATTTT.